This TCR beta chain originates from a study of identical twins (dated by TCRdb to the mid-2010s). At the level of the whole study: The study deep-sequenced TCR alpha and beta repertoires from monozygotic twins, unrelated adults of various ages and cord blood to test whether fetal clonotypes persist. To rule out contamination, replicate twin experiments were performed at different times with different library preparation protocols. Findings and caveats that apply to the study as a whole: Because the same donors could not be followed over many years, the conclusions relied on cross-sectional statistical analysis. Abundant cord blood beta clonotypes carried fewer insertions; young adult naive repertoires showed a weaker similar trend, while memory repertoires showed none. Invariant T cells such as MAIT and iNKT could partly confound zero-insertion analyses, although diverse VJ usage argued against such confounding for most clonotypes. Compared with coincidental sharing between unrelated individuals, out-of-frame TCR alpha sequences shared between twins had an excess of sequences with low generation probability. The excess sharing between twins in beta out-of-frame sequences was weaker because fewer shared sequences reduced the signal-to-noise ratio. In monozygotic twins, out-of-frame TCR alpha sharing was systematically underestimated by recombination models, although the models agreed with sharing between unrelated individuals.

On this clonotype itself: It has no known antigen specificity. No much larger clone exists at a distance of one base, and base qualities are not known.

Every donor was a healthy Caucasian. The study also sequenced three unrelated non-twin adults: a male aged 18 to 30, a male aged 50 to 60 and a female aged 50 to 60. Miltenyi CD45RO+ enrichment and human naive T-cell isolation kits were used to isolate memory (CD45RO+) and naive T cells from PBMC. The library was generated by 5' RACE. Reads for this sample came from an Illumina HiSeq 2000. Template switching introduced a universal primer binding site; the final cDNA contained a unique molecular identifier, enabling accurate counting of TCR cDNA molecules. Specific primers in the conserved constant-segment region were used to synthesize first-strand cDNA for TCR alpha and beta chains. Each cDNA library was double barcoded, with a SMART-Mk sample barcode plus Illumina barcodes, to control for contamination. TruSeq adapter sequences, together with Illumina sample barcodes, were added in two successive PCR steps. The Illumina HiSeq platform was used with custom primers to sequence TCR alpha and beta cDNA libraries. In the source study's methods: Unique molecular identifiers were extracted from raw reads with MiGEC, and CDR3 positions were determined with MiXCR. Recombination models were inferred per individual with the repgenHMM and IGoR tools using an EM algorithm. Shared clonotypes were analyzed with the tcR package in R, and sharing was normalized by the product of cloneset sizes. To study raw recombination without the effects of thymic and clonal selection, out-of-frame nonproductive sequences were analyzed. The raw public data were reprocessed by TCRdb itself: fastp quality trimming at Q25, MiXCR clonotype calling, in-frame beta chains only. Merged by CDR3 protein, the rows form single entries marked with the most common genes and DNA. TCRdb, rather than the study authors, made the V and J calls. This sample is represented by 640,000 or so distinct CDR3 sequences; 5.5% to 6.5% of them were singletons. The ten largest account for roughly 1.8% of the sample.

The sample comprised naive T cells sorted from blood. What the cell subset or site label conveys for this sample: cells isolated with a human naive T-cell isolation kit. The origin of this receptor is a young man in good health.

The CDR3 region: CASSQARLPSYNEQFF. The nucleotide sequence reads TGTGCCAGCAGCCAAGCCCGACTACCCTCCTACAATGAGCAGTTCTTC. The chain is encoded by TRBV3-1 joined to TRBJ2-1; TRBD2 is perhaps the D gene, given 5 matching bases. The CDR3 numbers 16 residues from cysteine through phenylalanine. The retained sequence is limited to the CDR3, 48 bases, with the frame set at the first base. V is shortened by 1 base, J by 0 bases, and the region joining them spans 10 bases. From a lookup of the germline V gene (reference sequence), CDR1 and CDR2 are LGHDT and YNNKEL.